Listed below are T cell receptor beta chains from one sample, sequenced in a study of cytomegalovirus exposure and HLA in healthy donors. Some clones are missing from TCRdb's copy, which holds only in-frame ones; the method was immunoSEQ multiplex PCR. This table holds some 180,000 clones, 82% found once. The specimen sequenced was PBMCs. The receptor source for this set is a man aged 35 to 55 in good health and CMV-seronegative. The CDR3 runs from the conserved cysteine through the conserved F or W. The D gene is left open where the match is weak. Clone size is shown for a subset of rows, as once, few, many or a class of expanded clone.

D	size	J	V	CDR3	DNA
NA	NA	TRBJ1-3	TRBV7-2	CASSLVGGGNTIYF	TGTGCCAGCAGCTTAGTGGGGGGTGGAAACACCATATATTTT
TRBD1	few	TRBJ2-3	TRBV9	CASSVALDRGWREAPDTQYF	TGTGCCAGCAGCGTAGCTCTGGACAGGGGGTGGCGGGAGGCCCCAGATACGCAGTATTTT
NA	NA	TRBJ1-1	TRBV5-1	CASSLVQGTTTEAFF	TGCGCCAGCAGCTTGGTTCAGGGGACGACCACTGAAGCTTTCTTT
TRBD1	once	TRBJ2-3	TRBV29-1	CSVKRTGRTDTQYF	TGCAGCGTGAAACGGACAGGGCGCACAGATACGCAGTATTTT
NA	NA	TRBJ1-2	TRBV14	CASSPLEANYGYTF	TGTGCCAGCAGCCCATTGGAGGCTAACTATGGCTACACCTTC
NA	NA	TRBJ1-2	TRBV19	CASSTRPEEGYTF	TGTGCCAGTAGTACCAGACCCGAGGAGGGCTACACCTTC
NA	few	TRBJ1-1	TRBV7-2	CASSFGTEAFF	TGTGCCAGCAGCTTCGGCACTGAAGCTTTCTTT
NA	NA	TRBJ1-5	TRBV6-6	CASSAEGYVAQHF	TGTGCCAGCAGCGCGGAGGGCTACGTCGCCCAGCATTTT
NA	NA	TRBJ1-5	TRBV19	CASSIPRRNQPQHF	TGTGCCAGTAGTATACCTAGGCGCAATCAGCCCCAGCATTTT
NA	NA	TRBJ2-3	TRBV29-1	CSVKRADTQYF	TGCAGCGTTAAGCGGGCAGATACGCAGTATTTT